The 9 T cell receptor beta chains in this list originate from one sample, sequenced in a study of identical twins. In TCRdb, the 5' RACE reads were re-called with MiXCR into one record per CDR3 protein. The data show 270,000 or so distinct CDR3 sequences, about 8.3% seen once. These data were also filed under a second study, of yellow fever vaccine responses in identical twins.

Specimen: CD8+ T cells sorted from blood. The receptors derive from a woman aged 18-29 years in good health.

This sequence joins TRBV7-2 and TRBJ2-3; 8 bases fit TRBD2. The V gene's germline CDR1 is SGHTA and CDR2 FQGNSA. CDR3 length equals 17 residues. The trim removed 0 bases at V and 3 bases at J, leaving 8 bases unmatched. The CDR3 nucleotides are TGTGCCAGCAGCTTAGCAAGTGCGGGACTAGTAACAGATACGCAGTATTTT. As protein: CASSLASAGLVTDTQYF.

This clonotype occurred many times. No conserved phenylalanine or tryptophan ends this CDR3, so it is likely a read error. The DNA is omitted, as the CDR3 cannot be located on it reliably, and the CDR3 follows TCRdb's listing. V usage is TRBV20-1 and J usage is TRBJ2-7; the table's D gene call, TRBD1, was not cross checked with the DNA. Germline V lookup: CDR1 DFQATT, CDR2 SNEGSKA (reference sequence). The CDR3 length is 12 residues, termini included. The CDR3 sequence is CSARDLTGEDKG.

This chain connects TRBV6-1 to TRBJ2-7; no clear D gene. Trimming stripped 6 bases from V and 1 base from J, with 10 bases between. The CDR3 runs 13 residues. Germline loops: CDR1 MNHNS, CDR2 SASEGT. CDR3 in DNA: TGTGCCAGCAGCCCCGAATGGTCCTACGAGCAGTACTTC. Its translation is CASSPEWSYEQYF.

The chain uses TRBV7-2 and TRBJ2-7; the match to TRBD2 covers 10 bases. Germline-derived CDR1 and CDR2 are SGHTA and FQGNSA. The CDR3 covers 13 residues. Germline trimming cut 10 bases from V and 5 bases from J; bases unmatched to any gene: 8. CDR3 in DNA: TGTACCACCCGGGCTAGCGGGAGTAACGAGCAGTACTTC. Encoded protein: CTTRASGSNEQYF.

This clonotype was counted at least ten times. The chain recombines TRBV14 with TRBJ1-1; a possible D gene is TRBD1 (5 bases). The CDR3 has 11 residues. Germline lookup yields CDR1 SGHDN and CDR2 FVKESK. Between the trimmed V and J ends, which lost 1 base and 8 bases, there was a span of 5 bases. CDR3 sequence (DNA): TGTGCCAGCAGCCAAGGGGGGGAAGCTTTCTTT. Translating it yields CASSQGGEAFF. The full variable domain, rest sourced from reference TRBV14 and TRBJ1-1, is EAGVTQFPSHSVIEKGQTVTLRCDPISGHDNLYWYRRVMGKEIKFLLHFVKESKQDESGMPNNRFLAERTGGTYSTLKVQPAELEDSGVYFCASSQGGEAFFGQGTRLTVV.

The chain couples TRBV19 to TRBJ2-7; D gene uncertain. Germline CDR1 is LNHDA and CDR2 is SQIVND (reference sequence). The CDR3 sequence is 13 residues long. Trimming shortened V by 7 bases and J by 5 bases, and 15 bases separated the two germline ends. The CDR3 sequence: CASTSYIGHEQYF. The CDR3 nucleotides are TGTGCCAGTACCTCATACATCGGCCACGAGCAGTACTTC.

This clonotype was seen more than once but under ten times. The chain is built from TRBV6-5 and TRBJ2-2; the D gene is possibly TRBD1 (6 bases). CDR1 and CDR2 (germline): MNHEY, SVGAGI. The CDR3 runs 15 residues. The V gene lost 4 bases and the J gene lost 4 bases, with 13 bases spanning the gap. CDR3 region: CASSSPPDSTGELFF. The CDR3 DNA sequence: TGTGCCAGCAGTTCCCCTCCGGACAGCACCGGGGAGCTGTTTTTT.

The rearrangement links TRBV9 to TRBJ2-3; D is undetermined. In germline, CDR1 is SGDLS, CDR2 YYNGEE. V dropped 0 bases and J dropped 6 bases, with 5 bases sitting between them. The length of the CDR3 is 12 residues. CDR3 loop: CASSVEWDTQYF. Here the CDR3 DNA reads TGTGCCAGCAGCGTAGAATGGGATACGCAGTATTTT.

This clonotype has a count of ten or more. CDR3 sequence (DNA): TGTGCCGCCTCTCTCACCTCGGTTAACACTGAAGCTTTCTTT. This codes for CAASLTSVNTEAFF. J is TRBJ1-1 and V is TRBV10-3; D remains unclear. The CDR3 is 14 residues long. With 11 bases removed from V and 2 bases from J, the gap between germline ends came to 18 bases. CDR1 is ENHRY, CDR2 SYGVKD, per germline.